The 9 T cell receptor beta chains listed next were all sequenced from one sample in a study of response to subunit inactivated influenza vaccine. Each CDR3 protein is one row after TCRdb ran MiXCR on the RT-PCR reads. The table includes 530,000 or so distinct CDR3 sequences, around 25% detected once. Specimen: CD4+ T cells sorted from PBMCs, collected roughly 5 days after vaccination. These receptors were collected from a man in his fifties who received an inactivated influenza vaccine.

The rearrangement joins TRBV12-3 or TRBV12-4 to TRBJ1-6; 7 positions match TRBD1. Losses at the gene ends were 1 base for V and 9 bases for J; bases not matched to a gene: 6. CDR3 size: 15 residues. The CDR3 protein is CASSLDGRGPSPLHF. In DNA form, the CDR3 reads TGTGCCAGCAGTTTAGACGGGAGGGGGCCTTCACCCCTCCACTTT.

The DNA for the CDR3 is TGCGCCAGCAGCCTAGGCGCAGGGTGGGGCACTGAAGCTTTCTTT. As protein: CASSLGAGWGTEAFF. V and J are TRBV5-1 and TRBJ1-1; weak D call: TRBD1 (5 bases). The V gene's germline CDR1 is SGHRS and CDR2 YFSETQ. Trimming removed 4 bases from V and 4 bases from J, with 17 bases in between. The CDR3 has 15 residues.

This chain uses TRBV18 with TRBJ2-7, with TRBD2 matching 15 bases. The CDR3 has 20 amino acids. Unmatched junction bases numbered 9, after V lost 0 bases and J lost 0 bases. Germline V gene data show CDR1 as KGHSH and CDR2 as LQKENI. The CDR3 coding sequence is TGTGCCAGCTCACCACCGATGACCGGGACTAGCGGGAGGCTCTCCTACGAGCAGTACTTC. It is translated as CASSPPMTGTSGRLSYEQYF.

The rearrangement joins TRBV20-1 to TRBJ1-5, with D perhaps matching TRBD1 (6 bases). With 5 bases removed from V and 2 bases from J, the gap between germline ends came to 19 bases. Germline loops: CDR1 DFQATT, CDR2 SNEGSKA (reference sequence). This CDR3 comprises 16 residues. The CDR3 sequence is CSAPPGGRRGNQPQHF. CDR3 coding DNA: TGCAGTGCTCCGCCCGGGGGGCGGAGGGGCAATCAGCCCCAGCATTTT.

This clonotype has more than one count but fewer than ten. The CDR3 region is CASSENFLSGAPQYF. The DNA for the CDR3 is TGTGCCAGCAGTGAAAATTTCTTATCGGGAGCCCCGCAGTACTTC. J is TRBJ2-7 and V is TRBV2; tentative D call: TRBD2 (6 bases). V was cut by 2 bases and J by 9 bases, with 20 bases left in between. This CDR3 comprises 15 residues. From germline, CDR1 is SNHLY and CDR2 FYNNEI.

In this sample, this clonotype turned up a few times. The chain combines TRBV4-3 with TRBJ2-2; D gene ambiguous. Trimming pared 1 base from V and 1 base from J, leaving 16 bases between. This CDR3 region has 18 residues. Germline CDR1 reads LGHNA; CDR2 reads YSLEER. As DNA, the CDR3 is TGCGCCAGCAGCCAAGCGAGTTCATCTACGGGGAACACCGGGGAGCTGTTTTTT. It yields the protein CASSQASSSTGNTGELFF.

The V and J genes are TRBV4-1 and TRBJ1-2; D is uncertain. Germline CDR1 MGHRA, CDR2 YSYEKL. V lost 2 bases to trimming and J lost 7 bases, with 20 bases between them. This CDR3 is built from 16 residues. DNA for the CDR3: TGCGCCAGCAGCCAAACCGCAGTAAAAACCCGTCGTGGCTACACCTTC. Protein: CASSQTAVKTRRGYTF.

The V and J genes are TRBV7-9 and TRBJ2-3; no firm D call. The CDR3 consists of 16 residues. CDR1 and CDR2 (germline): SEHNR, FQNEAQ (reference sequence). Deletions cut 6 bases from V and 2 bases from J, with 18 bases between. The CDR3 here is CASRPRLPIFTDTQYF. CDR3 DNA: TGTGCCAGCAGACCACGACTTCCTATTTTCACAGATACGCAGTATTTT.

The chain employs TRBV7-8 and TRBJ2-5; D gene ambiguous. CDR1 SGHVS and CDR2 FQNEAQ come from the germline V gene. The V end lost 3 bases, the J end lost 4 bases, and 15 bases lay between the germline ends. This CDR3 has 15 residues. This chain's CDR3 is CASSFSRVVGETQYF. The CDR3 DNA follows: TGTGCCAGCAGCTTCTCCCGGGTGGTGGGAGAGACCCAGTACTTC.